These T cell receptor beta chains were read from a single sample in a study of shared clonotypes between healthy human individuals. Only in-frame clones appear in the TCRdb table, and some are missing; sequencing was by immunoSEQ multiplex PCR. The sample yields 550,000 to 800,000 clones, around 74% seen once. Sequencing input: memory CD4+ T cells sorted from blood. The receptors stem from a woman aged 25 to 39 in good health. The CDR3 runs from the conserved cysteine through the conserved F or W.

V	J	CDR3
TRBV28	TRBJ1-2	CATHPSTAIYGYTF
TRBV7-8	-	CASSATSGAYEQYF
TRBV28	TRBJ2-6	CASRSPGQANVLTF
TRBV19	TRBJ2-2	CASSIPGNTGELFF
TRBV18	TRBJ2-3	CASSLQGITDTQYF
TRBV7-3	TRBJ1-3	CASSSAAGNTIYF
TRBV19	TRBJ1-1	CASRRPDRNTEAFF
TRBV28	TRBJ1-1	CASRLIRLQGTEAFF
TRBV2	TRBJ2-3	CANSQITDTQYF
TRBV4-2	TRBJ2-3	CASSQGGVAGGVRTDTQYF
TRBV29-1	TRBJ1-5	CSVASGGNQPQHF